The T cell receptor (beta chain) under discussion was sequenced for a study of graft-versus-host responses after intestinal transplantation. On the study more broadly: Anti-thymocyte globulin induction preceded about three years of tacrolimus and steroid maintenance in all recipients.

To note about this clone: Its specificity is not known.

Study outcomes and limitations: Allograft clonal ratios (graft-versus-host to host-versus-graft) were high in patients who had graft-donor T cell macrochimerism.

This table comes from immunoSEQ multiplex PCR, and its TCRdb copy is limited to in-frame clones, with some not included. The sample contains around 95,000 clones, about 90% of which appear only once. The input for sequencing was unstimulated CD4+ T cells sorted from spleen or lymph node cells, taken before transplant. The TCR comes from a human donor who was the organ donor for an intestinal transplant.

CDR3 in amino acids: CASKGQVNTEAFF. The CDR3 nucleotides are TGTGCCAGCAAGGGACAAGTGAACACTGAAGCTTTCTTT. The J gene is TRBJ1-1, the V gene TRBV6-1; tentatively, D is TRBD1 (6 bases). CDR3 length equals 13 residues. Germline CDR1 reads MNHNS; CDR2 reads SASEGT. Trimming removed 7 bases from V and 0 bases from J, with 9 bases in between.